In this sample, the clone carrying this T cell receptor (beta chain) turned up many times. As yet, its antigen is unknown. The V segment lost 2 bases and the J segment 10 bases; nucleotides outside the gene matches: 8. This CDR3 comprises 14 residues. CDR1 SGHTA and CDR2 FQGNSA come from the germline V gene. This entry belongs to a study of neurological immune-mediated disorders. Study-level background: The multiple sclerosis group of approximately 34 included approximately 30 relapsing-remitting and 3 secondary progressive patients. Study observations and caveats: In HTLV-1-associated myelopathy, TCR clonal expansion was greatest, whereas multiple sclerosis had the least, falling below healthy controls.

Unsorted libraries were prepared from 2 million PBMCs that had been stored at -80 C. Synthesis of cDNA was performed by 5'RACE using 10-nucleotide random UMIs. TCRdb re-called the 5' RACE reads through MiXCR, storing one row per CDR3 protein. The sample lists 49,000 or so distinct CDR3 sequences; just under 4.5% were seen once. This TCR came from a woman aged 60-70 years with multiple sclerosis. The sample consisted of PBMCs. The rearrangement links TRBV7-2 to TRBJ2-1; 7 bases agree with TRBD2. Written as DNA, the CDR3 is TGTGCCAGCAGCTTAACTCGACTAGCCAGGGAGCAGTTCTTC. It encodes CASSLTRLAREQFF.